Detailed here is one TCR beta chain. Looked up from germline, CDR1 is MDHEN and CDR2 is SYDVKM. With 6 bases clipped from V and 4 bases from J, the junction kept 15 bases outside the gene matches. The CDR3 spans 16 residues. The sample is drawn from a study of blood T cell repertoires in COVID-19. Study-wide background: Sample material is recorded as cDNA or gDNA derived from T cells, B-cell-depleted T cells, or PBMCs.

Profiling relied on immunoSEQ multiplex PCR, and the TCRdb table lists in-frame clones only, not all of them. There are roughly 180,000 clones in the sample; 79% occur only once, and 8.1% lies in the top ten. This sequence was found in a woman between 55 and 75 years old with COVID-19, enrolled during active disease. This chain links TRBV28 with TRBJ2-7; 7 bases fit TRBD1. The sample was peripheral blood. CDR3 in amino acids: CASSSYRGLGLYEQYF. The CDR3 DNA is TGTGCCAGCAGCTCCTACAGGGGCCTGGGGCTTTACGAGCAGTACTTC.